Given below is one T cell receptor (beta chain) in context. What it recognizes is unknown. Genomic DNA templated the TCR beta VDJ and CDR3 profiling. A single record per CDR3 protein comes from TCRdb applying MiXCR to the reads. The table lists 150,000 to 200,000 distinct CDR3 sequences, roughly 64% of them singletons, with about 45% in the top ten. These data are taken from a study of CD8+CD57+ T cells in acquired aplastic anemia. Study-level information: DNA recovered from sorted CD4+ and CD8+ cells had a mean of approximately 3 ug.

Regarding the study as a whole: Patients shared approximately 30 CD8+ CDR3 sequences with controls. Significant differences in CD8+ Simpson's diversity were not observed between patients and controls.

Germline CDR1 SGHTA, CDR2 FQGNSA. The ends were cut back, 5 bases at V and 3 bases at J, with 11 bases in the middle. The CDR3 consists of 14 residues. This sequence joins TRBV7-2 and TRBJ1-5; a weak D match, TRBD1 (6 bases). Sequencing used sorted CD4+, CD8+, or CD8+CD57+ T cells (not recorded which) from PBMCs. The source is a human donor with severe aplastic anemia or a healthy control (not recorded which). The chain's CDR3 is CASSPAGDNQPQHF. The CDR3 bases are TGTGCCAGCAGCCCGGCAGGGGACAATCAGCCCCAGCATTTT.